The 23 T cell receptor beta chains reported below all come from one sample, sequenced in a study of identical twins (dated by TCRdb to about 2016). The library came from 5' RACE. Sequencing relied on an Illumina HiSeq 2000. TCRdb trimmed the raw reads at Q25, called clones with MiXCR and kept productive beta chains. A single entry per CDR3 protein holds the most common genes and DNA from its merged rows. This sample is represented by more than 1.5 million distinct CDR3 sequences; 25% to 35% of them were singletons. Jointly, the top ten make up about 0.27% of the sample. The sample comprised cord blood. All receptors come from a newborn girl in good health.

The CDR3 bases are TGTGCCAGCAGTTTACAGGAGCGAATAGCCTACAATGAGCAGTACTTC. This sequence encodes CASSLQERIAYNEQYF. The rearrangement links TRBV27 to TRBJ2-5, with D unresolved. The CDR3 has 16 residues. With 2 bases removed from V and 11 bases from J, the gap between germline ends came to 24 bases. CDR1 is MNHEY, CDR2 SMNVEV, per germline (reference sequence).

This clonotype was seen only a few times. This chain joins TRBV20-1 and TRBJ2-7, with D maybe TRBD1 (6 bases). V gave up 0 bases and J gave up 2 bases, with 8 bases separating them. Germline lookup yields CDR1 DFQATT and CDR2 SNEGSKA (reference sequence). This CDR3 contains 13 residues. This CDR3 reads CSARDNRAYEQYF. In nucleotides, the CDR3 is TGCAGTGCTAGAGATAACAGGGCCTACGAGCAGTACTTC.

V gene TRBV12-3 or TRBV12-4 combines with J gene TRBJ2-1, with TRBD1 as a possible D gene (6 bases). Trimming pared 6 bases from V and 7 bases from J, leaving 13 bases between. The CDR3 is 13 amino acids. The CDR3 is CASRQGPRNEQFF. In nucleotides, the CDR3 is TGTGCCAGCAGGCAGGGGCCAAGGAATGAGCAGTTCTTC.

The rearrangement links TRBV6-1 to TRBJ1-2, with a possible D match to TRBD1 (6 bases). V gave up 4 bases and J gave up 5 bases, with 23 bases separating them. In germline, CDR1 is MNHNS, CDR2 SASEGT. This CDR3 is built from 17 residues. In nucleotides, the CDR3 is TGTGCCAGCAGTGGCTTCCTTAGGACAGCAGAGGGGTATGGCTACACCTTC. Protein product: CASSGFLRTAEGYGYTF.

A few counts support this clonotype. The V and J genes are TRBV20-1 and TRBJ2-7; TRBD2 agrees at 8 bases. V lost 1 base to trimming and J lost 0 bases; unmatched junction nucleotides: 14. CDR1 DFQATT and CDR2 SNEGSKA come from the germline V gene (reference sequence). There are 18 residues in the CDR3. The CDR3 DNA is TGCAGTGCTAGAGTCGACCCTATTACTAGCGGCCCCTCCTACGAGCAGTACTTC. Its translation is CSARVDPITSGPSYEQYF.

In its sample, this clonotype was seen once. The chain carries TRBV9 and TRBJ2-1; a weak D match, TRBD1 (5 bases). The DNA end is more similar to TRBJ2-7, so the J call may be wrong. Germline V gene sequence: CDR1 SGDLS, CDR2 YYNGEE. The CDR3 length is 15 residues. DNA for the CDR3: TGTGCCAGCAGCGTAGGCCAAGGGGCCTACAATGAGCAGTACTTC. Amino acid sequence: CASSVGQGAYNEQYF.

The gene calls are TRBV5-1 and TRBJ1-6; D gene unclear. V lost 2 bases and J lost 4, with 13 bases in between. Germline loops: CDR1 SGHRS, CDR2 YFSETQ. The CDR3 is made up of 16 amino acids. The CDR3 coding sequence is TGCGCCAGCAGCTTCGGGGATTTGGCTTATAATTCACCCCTCCACTTT. Protein: CASSFGDLAYNSPLHF.

This clonotype appeared a few times. CDR3: CATSDHTGGIAKNIQYF. The CDR3 nucleotides read TGTGCCACCAGTGATCACACGGGGGGGATAGCCAAAAACATTCAGTACTTC. The rearrangement uses TRBV24-1 and TRBJ2-4; 8 bases agree with TRBD2. CDR3 size: 17 residues. Trimming cost V 3 bases and J 0 bases; bases outside gene matches: 6. The germline gives CDR1 KGHDR, CDR2 SFDVKD.

This clonotype was seen only a few times. The V call is TRBV10-3, the J call TRBJ1-5; 11 bases line up with TRBD1. Germline loops: CDR1 ENHRY, CDR2 SYGVKD. V trimming: 3 bases; J trimming: 5 bases; junction bases outside the gene matches: 6. This CDR3 has 16 amino acids. Here the CDR3 reads CAISEWDRGVHQPQHF. In DNA, the CDR3 is TGTGCCATCAGTGAATGGGACAGGGGGGTCCATCAGCCCCAGCATTTT.

This clonotype was seen more than once but under ten times. The chain joins TRBV29-1 to TRBJ2-7, with 9 bases that match TRBD1. J lost 6 bases, V lost 6 bases, and 9 bases had no gene match. Germline values: CDR1 SQVTM, CDR2 ANQGSEA. The CDR3 length is 13 residues. CDR3 loop: CSVAPGQGSEQYF. CDR3 DNA sequence: TGCAGCGTCGCCCCGGGACAGGGTAGCGAGCAGTACTTC.

This chain joins TRBV28 and TRBJ1-2; 8 bases map to TRBD1. The germline V gene encodes CDR1 MDHEN and CDR2 SYDVKM. V shed 7 bases and J 4 bases; nucleotides not matched to a gene: 8. The CDR3 runs 14 residues. For the CDR3, the DNA is TGTGCCAGCACCCCGGACAGGGTATCCTATGGCTACACCTTC. Translating it yields CASTPDRVSYGYTF.

A single count supports this clonotype. The rearrangement uses TRBV7-6 and TRBJ2-2; TRBD1 aligns across 8 bases. The CDR3 length is 15 residues. V lost 3 bases, J lost 4 bases, and 4 bases stayed unmatched. Germline assignment: CDR1 SGHVS and CDR2 FNYEAQ. This chain's CDR3 is CASSFRQGATGELFF. CDR3 DNA sequence: TGTGCCAGCAGCTTTAGGCAGGGGGCCACCGGGGAGCTGTTTTTT.

The V gene is TRBV2, the J gene TRBJ2-3; D may correspond to TRBD1 or TRBD2 (5 bases each). V lost 1 base, J lost 5 bases, and 7 bases lay in between. The CDR3 runs 13 residues. Per the germline V gene, CDR1 is SNHLY and CDR2 is FYNNEI. This CDR3 reads CASSEGGEDTQYF. In nucleotides, the CDR3 is TGTGCCAGCAGTGAAGGAGGGGAAGATACGCAGTATTTT. The complete variable domain, with remaining parts taken from reference TRBV2 and TRBJ2-3, reads EPEVTQTPSHQVTQMGQEVILRCVPISNHLYFYWYRQILGQKVEFLVSFYNNEISEKSEIFDDQFSVERPDGSNFTLKIRSTKLEDSAMYFCASSEGGEDTQYFGPGTRLTVL.

As concerns this clonotype: The junction differs from germline at one of its ends, possibly a read error. The V gene is TRBV20-1, the J gene TRBJ2-3; possible D gene TRBD1, 6 bases. The germline V gene has CDR1 DFQATT and CDR2 SNEGSKA (reference sequence). CDR3 length: 11 residues. Here the CDR3 reads CSASRGDAQYF. The CDR3 DNA reads TGCAGTGCGTCCAGGGGAGATGCGCAGTATTTT.

In this sample, this clonotype turned up a few times. The genes are TRBV2 and TRBJ1-6, with 8 bases aligning to TRBD1. Looked up from germline, CDR1 is SNHLY and CDR2 is FYNNEI. V trimming: 6 bases; J trimming: 9 bases; junction bases outside the gene matches: 7. This CDR3 spans 14 amino acids. CDR3 residues: CASSQQGVGSPLHF. The CDR3 DNA is TGTGCCAGCAGCCAACAGGGGGTTGGTTCACCCCTCCACTTT.

Turning to this clonotype: This may be a read error: a much more frequent sequence differs by one nucleotide. The chain has TRBV12-3 or TRBV12-4 and TRBJ2-5; D not certain. V was shortened by 0 bases and J by 11 bases, with 16 bases between the two germline ends. CDR3 size: 14 residues. This CDR3 reads CASSLARINNEQYF. CDR3 DNA: TGTGCCAGCAGTTTAGCTAGGATTAACAATGAGCAGTACTTC.

Note on this clonotype: The junction departs from germline at one end; a sequencing error may be responsible. The rearrangement uses TRBV12-5 and TRBJ1-2; perhaps TRBD1 as D (6 bases). The CDR3 has 14 residues. Looked up from germline, CDR1 is LGHNT and CDR2 is FRNRAP. The CDR3 DNA follows: TGTGCTGGTGGTTTGGGCACAGGGAACTATGGCTACACCTTC. It specifies CAGGLGTGNYGYTF. The variable domain in full, with the rest retrieved from reference TRBV12-5 and TRBJ1-2, is DARVTQTPRHKVTEMGQEVTMRCQPILGHNTVFWYRQTMMQGLELLAYFRNRAPLDDSGMPKDRFSAEMPDATLATLKIQPSEPRDSAVYFCAGGLGTGNYGYTFGSGTRLTVV.

This clonotype was detected many times. The chain links TRBV20-1 to TRBJ2-3; no firm D call. CDR1 DFQATT and CDR2 SNEGSKA come from the germline V gene (reference sequence). The CDR3 has 12 amino acids. Trimming removed 3 bases from V and 6 bases from J, with 10 bases in between. The CDR3 DNA sequence: TGCAGTGCTAGCCGTGGGTCGGATACGCAGTATTTT. Protein product: CSASRGSDTQYF.

V and J are TRBV6-5 and TRBJ2-5, with 8 positions matching TRBD2. This CDR3 spans 14 amino acids. CDR1 MNHEY and CDR2 SVGAGI come from the germline V gene. The ends lost 2 bases at V and 11 bases at J; junction bases unmatched: 10. CDR3 sequence reads: CASSYTGGPNEQYF. CDR3 nucleotides: TGTGCCAGCAGTTACACGGGAGGGCCGAATGAGCAGTACTTC.

This clonotype occurred a few times. The chain has TRBV4-1 and TRBJ1-6, with D perhaps matching TRBD1 (5 bases). The V and J ends lost 3 bases and 8 bases respectively, with 20 bases between them. In germline, CDR1 is MGHRA, CDR2 YSYEKL. This CDR3 is built from 17 residues. CDR3 in DNA: TGCGCCAGCAGCCAGCACAACTCCAGGGATGTGTATTCACCCCTCCACTTT. Translation gives CASSQHNSRDVYSPLHF.

This chain uses TRBV10-3 with TRBJ2-7; D is perhaps TRBD1 (5 bases). Looked up from germline, CDR1 is ENHRY and CDR2 is SYGVKD. V was clipped by 3 bases and J by 5 bases, with 11 bases between them. This CDR3 is 13 amino acids long. The CDR3 loop reads CAISDRQTHEQYF. CDR3 sequence (DNA): TGTGCCATCAGTGACCGACAGACCCACGAGCAGTACTTC.

This clonotype was seen a handful of times. The chain combines TRBV12-3 or TRBV12-4 with TRBJ2-7; 8 bases are shared with TRBD1. Near its end, the DNA agrees better with TRBJ2-5, so the J call may be wrong. CDR3 size: 14 residues. The DNA of the CDR3 is TGTGCCAGCAGCCTGACAGGGGCCGGGGAGACCCAGTACTTC. It yields the protein CASSLTGAGETQYF.

This clonotype was seen a handful of times. This rearrangement joins TRBV18 to TRBJ2-7, with TRBD2 identical over 8 bases. The CDR3 sequence is 17 residues long. The V and J ends lost 4 bases and 2 bases, in that order; junction bases with no gene match: 13. Germline V gene sequence: CDR1 KGHSH, CDR2 LQKENI. The CDR3 reads CASSLGTRGSGPYEQYF. The CDR3 DNA is TGTGCCAGCTCACTAGGGACTAGAGGGTCGGGTCCCTACGAGCAGTACTTC. The entire variable domain, with the rest obtained from reference TRBV18 and TRBJ2-7, is as follows: NAGVMQNPRHLVRRRGQEARLRCSPMKGHSHVYWYRQLPEEGLKFMVYLQKENIIDESGMPKERFSAEFPKEGPSILRIQQVVRGDSAAYFCASSLGTRGSGPYEQYFGPGTRLTVT.